Presented here are 18 T cell receptor beta chains from one specimen sequenced in a study of shared clonotypes between healthy human individuals. Using immunoSEQ multiplex PCR, the repertoire was profiled, and TCRdb retains in-frame clones only, with some absent. The sample shows about 2.3 million clones, 85% to 95% of them seen only once. The source material was naive CD4+ T cells from PBMCs. The subset was: CD45RA+ positively selected. Receptors were obtained from a man younger than 35 in good health. Some clones in this sample may be carry-over from other donors' samples.

This chain uses TRBV6-1 with TRBJ1-5; D may be TRBD1 (5 bases). Trimming took off 5 bases at V and 1 base at J, with 15 bases between the two ends. Germline CDR1 and CDR2: MNHNS and SASEGT. The CDR3 consists of 16 residues. As DNA, the CDR3 is TGTGCCAGCAGTAAAGACCAGGGAGGGAGCAATCAGCCCCAGCATTTT. Its protein product is CASSKDQGGSNQPQHF.

The V gene is TRBV12-5, the J gene TRBJ2-2, with D tentatively TRBD2 (6 bases). Germline CDR1 and CDR2: LGHNT and FRNRAP. The CDR3 runs to 12 residues. The V and J ends lost 9 bases and 5 bases respectively, with 10 bases between them. The CDR3 DNA is TGTGCTAGCGGGAGATATACCGGGGAGCTGTTTTTT. Translation gives CASGRYTGELFF.

The V gene is TRBV2, the J gene TRBJ1-2, with D possibly TRBD1 on 5 matching bases. The V gene's germline CDR1 is SNHLY and CDR2 FYNNEI. There are 14 residues in the CDR3. V shed 6 bases and J shed 2 bases, with 13 bases lying between them. CDR3 amino acids: CASRVQGKNYGYTF. CDR3 bases: TGTGCCAGCAGGGTCCAGGGAAAGAACTATGGCTACACCTTC.

This chain joins TRBV5-1 and TRBJ2-7; 10 nucleotides line up with TRBD1. CDR1 and CDR2 (germline): SGHRS, YFSETQ. The CDR3 consists of 14 residues. Unmatched junction bases numbered 7, after V lost 5 bases and J lost 5 bases. CDR3 loop: CASREGQGTHEQYF. DNA of the CDR3: TGCGCCAGCAGGGAGGGACAGGGGACACACGAGCAGTACTTC. Full variable domain (remainder filled in from reference TRBV5-1 and TRBJ2-7): KAGVTQTPRYLIKTRGQQVTLSCSPISGHRSVSWYQQTPGQGLQFLFEYFSETQRNKGNFPGRFSGRQFSNSRSEMNVSTLELGDSALYLCASREGQGTHEQYFGPGTRLTVT.

The rearrangement links TRBV6-5 to TRBJ2-2; unclear D gene. Germline CDR1 reads MNHEY; CDR2 reads SVGAGI. The CDR3 is made up of 15 amino acids. Trimming shortened V by 0 bases and J by 1 base, and 6 bases separated the two germline ends. For the CDR3, the DNA is TGTGCCAGCAGTTACTCGAGGCTGAACACCGGGGAGCTGTTTTTT. It specifies CASSYSRLNTGELFF.

This clone was seen just once. The chain joins TRBV5-1 to TRBJ2-5, with D maybe TRBD2 (6 bases). CDR3 length: 15 amino acids. Per germline, CDR1 SGHRS and CDR2 YFSETQ. The V end lost 2 bases, the J end lost 0 bases, and 11 bases lay between the germline ends. In DNA, the CDR3 is TGCGCCAGCAGCTTATGGGGGAGGAACCAAGAGACCCAGTACTTC. This sequence encodes CASSLWGRNQETQYF. Using reference TRBV5-1 and TRBJ2-5 for the parts outside the CDR3, the full variable domain is KAGVTQTPRYLIKTRGQQVTLSCSPISGHRSVSWYQQTPGQGLQFLFEYFSETQRNKGNFPGRFSGRQFSNSRSEMNVSTLELGDSALYLCASSLWGRNQETQYFGPGTRLLVL.

This chain joins TRBV6-5 and TRBJ2-3, with D unresolved. This CDR3 has 13 amino acids. The germline V gene has CDR1 MNHEY and CDR2 SVGAGI. V was pared by 0 bases and J by 5 bases, with 6 bases between. The CDR3 region has the DNA TGTGCCAGCAGTTACTCGAGAATAGATACGCAGTATTTT. This gives the protein CASSYSRIDTQYF.

This chain connects TRBV2 to TRBJ1-4; tentatively, D is TRBD1 (6 bases). The germline V gene encodes CDR1 SNHLY and CDR2 FYNNEI. Trimming removed 9 bases at V and 5 bases at J, with 10 bases between. This CDR3 has 12 residues. The DNA for the CDR3 is TGTGCCAGAGGGGGGATGAATGAAAAACTGTTTTTT. This gives the protein CARGGMNEKLFF.

The chain employs TRBV28 and TRBJ2-7; 8 nucleotides match TRBD2. Trimming at V came to 3 bases and at J to 3 bases, leaving 7 bases not matched to a gene. This CDR3 has 15 amino acids. Germline V CDR1 and CDR2: MDHEN, SYDVKM. The CDR3 sequence: CASSFGAGGNYEQYF. As DNA, the CDR3 is TGTGCCAGCAGTTTTGGTGCGGGAGGAAACTACGAGCAGTACTTC.

This clone appeared once. The rearrangement uses TRBV19 and TRBJ2-2, with TRBD2 matching over 13 bases. Germline V gives CDR1 LNHDA, CDR2 SQIVND (reference sequence). Trimming at V came to 6 bases and at J to 6 bases, leaving 4 bases not matched to a gene. CDR3 length equals 15 residues. The CDR3 coding sequence is TGTGCCAGTAGAAACGGACTAGCGGGAGCCGGGGAGCTGTTTTTT. It translates to CASRNGLAGAGELFF.

Turning to this clone: Other DNA sequences in this specimen translate into the identical CDR3. The rearrangement uses TRBV4-1 and TRBJ1-1, with unresolved D. The CDR3 consists of 13 residues. With 0 bases removed from V and 5 bases from J, the gap between germline ends came to 7 bases. Looked up from germline, CDR1 is MGHRA and CDR2 is YSYEKL. CDR3 bases: TGCGCCAGCAGCCAAGATCGTTATACTGAAGCTTTCTTT. Protein product: CASSQDRYTEAFF.

The chain couples TRBV6-1 to TRBJ2-7; D perhaps matches TRBD1 (6 bases). CDR3 length: 16 amino acids. CDR1 and CDR2 (germline): MNHNS, SASEGT. V was trimmed by 4 bases and J by 0 bases, leaving 16 bases between them. This chain's CDR3 is CASSAYRAIYSYEQYF. The CDR3 DNA follows: TGTGCCAGCAGTGCCTACAGGGCCATATACTCCTACGAGCAGTACTTC.

Of note for this clone: This same CDR3 is encoded by further DNA sequences in the sample. The rearrangement uses TRBV11-3 and TRBJ2-3; no reliable D call. This CDR3 comprises 13 residues. V dropped 0 bases and J dropped 3 bases, with 4 bases sitting between them. Germline loops: CDR1 SGHNT, CDR2 YENEEA. The CDR3 DNA reads as TGTGCCAGCAGCTTAGACGGAACAGATACGCAGTATTTT. Amino acid sequence: CASSLDGTDTQYF. The complete variable domain, with remaining parts taken from reference TRBV11-3 and TRBJ2-3, reads EAGVVQSPRYKIIEKKQPVAFWCNPISGHNTLYWYLQNLGQGPELLIRYENEEAVDDSQLPKDRFSAERLKGVDSTLKIQPAELGDSAVYLCASSLDGTDTQYFGPGTRLTVL.

In this sample, this clone turned up once. The V gene is TRBV5-1, the J gene TRBJ2-7; 9 nucleotides line up with TRBD1. Trimming at V came to 6 bases and at J to 2 bases, leaving 6 bases not matched to a gene. The CDR3 has 14 amino acids. Germline values: CDR1 SGHRS, CDR2 YFSETQ. The CDR3 nucleotides are TGCGCCAGCACCCCGGGACAGGGTCCCTACGAGCAGTACTTC. Amino acid sequence: CASTPGQGPYEQYF. Filled out from reference TRBV5-1 and TRBJ2-7, the complete variable domain reads KAGVTQTPRYLIKTRGQQVTLSCSPISGHRSVSWYQQTPGQGLQFLFEYFSETQRNKGNFPGRFSGRQFSNSRSEMNVSTLELGDSALYLCASTPGQGPYEQYFGPGTRLTVT.

The CDR3 DNA follows: TGCGCCAGCAGTGAGACTGGGCGCCCCTACGAGCAGTACTTC. It specifies CASSETGRPYEQYF. The chain links TRBV10-1 to TRBJ2-7; D is undetermined. Germline V gives CDR1 WNHNN, CDR2 SYGVQD (reference sequence). V lost 2 bases and J 2 bases, leaving 10 bases between the germline ends. The CDR3 has 14 amino acids.

The chain recombines TRBV7-2 with TRBJ2-4; D is unresolved. The CDR3 has 15 amino acids. Trimming removed 1 base from V and 2 bases from J, with 9 bases in between. From germline, CDR1 is SGHTA and CDR2 FQGNSA. CDR3 residues: CASSLGWRSKNIQYF. CDR3 DNA: TGTGCCAGCAGCTTAGGGTGGCGTTCCAAAAACATTCAGTACTTC.

Concerning this clone itself: This same CDR3 is encoded by further DNA sequences in the sample. V gene TRBV28 combines with J gene TRBJ2-7; TRBD2 aligns across 9 bases. The CDR3 is made up of 14 amino acids. Unmatched junction bases numbered 9, after V lost 9 bases and J lost 3 bases. Germline CDR1 is MDHEN and CDR2 is SYDVKM. CDR3 in DNA: TGTGCCAGTCGGGGGGGACTAGCAGGCTACGAGCAGTACTTC. This sequence encodes CASRGGLAGYEQYF.

This chain uses TRBV10-1 with TRBJ2-3; the D gene is possibly TRBD1 (5 bases). Germline V gene lookup returns CDR1 WNHNN and CDR2 SYGVQD (reference sequence). This CDR3 spans 15 amino acids. Between the trimmed V and J ends, which lost 3 bases and 3 bases, there was a span of 13 bases. This CDR3 reads CASSDRRQLTDTQYF. In DNA, the CDR3 is TGCGCCAGCAGTGATAGGAGACAGCTTACAGATACGCAGTATTTT.